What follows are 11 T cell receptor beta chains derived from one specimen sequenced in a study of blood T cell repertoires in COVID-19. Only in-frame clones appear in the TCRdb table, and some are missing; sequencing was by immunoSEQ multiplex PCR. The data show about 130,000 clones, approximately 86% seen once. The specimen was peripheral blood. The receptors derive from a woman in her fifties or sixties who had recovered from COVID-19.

The CDR3 region is CASSSDRDEQYF. CDR3 bases: TGTGCCAGCAGCTCAGACAGGGACGAGCAGTACTTC. This chain links TRBV11-1 with TRBJ2-7, with 7 bases that match TRBD1. Germline V CDR1 and CDR2: SGHAT, FQDESV (reference sequence). Trimming cost V 4 bases and J 5 bases; bases outside gene matches: 2. This CDR3 spans 12 amino acids.

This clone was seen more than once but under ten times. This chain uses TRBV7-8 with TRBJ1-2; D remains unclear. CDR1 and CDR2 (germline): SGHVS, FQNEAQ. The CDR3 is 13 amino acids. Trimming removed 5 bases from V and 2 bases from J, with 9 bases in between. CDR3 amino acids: CASSRAGNYGYTF. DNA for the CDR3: TGTGCCAGCAGCCGCGCGGGGAACTATGGCTACACCTTC.

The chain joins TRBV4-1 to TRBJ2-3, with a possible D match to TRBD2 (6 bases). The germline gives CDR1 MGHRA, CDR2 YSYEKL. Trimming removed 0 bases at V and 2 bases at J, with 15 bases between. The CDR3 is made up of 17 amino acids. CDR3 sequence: CASSQEKWGDYTDTQYF. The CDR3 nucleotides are TGCGCCAGCAGCCAAGAGAAGTGGGGGGATTACACAGATACGCAGTATTTT.

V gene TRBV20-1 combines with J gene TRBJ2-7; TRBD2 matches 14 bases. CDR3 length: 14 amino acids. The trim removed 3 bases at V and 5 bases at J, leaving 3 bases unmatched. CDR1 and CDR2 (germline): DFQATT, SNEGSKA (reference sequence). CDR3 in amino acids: CSASSGLAGDEQYF. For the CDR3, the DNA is TGCAGTGCTAGTTCGGGACTAGCGGGGGACGAGCAGTACTTC.

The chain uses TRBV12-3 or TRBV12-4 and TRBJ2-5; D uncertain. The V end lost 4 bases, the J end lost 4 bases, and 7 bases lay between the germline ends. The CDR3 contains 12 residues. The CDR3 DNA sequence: TGTGCCAGCAGTTCGGGTGGAGAGACCCAGTACTTC. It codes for CASSSGGETQYF.

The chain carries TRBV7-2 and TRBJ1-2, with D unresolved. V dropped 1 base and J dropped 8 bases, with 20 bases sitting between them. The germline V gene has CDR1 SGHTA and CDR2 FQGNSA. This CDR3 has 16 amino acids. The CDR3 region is CASSLVVSTTARGYTF. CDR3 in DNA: TGTGCCAGCAGCTTAGTAGTCTCAACCACGGCTAGAGGCTACACCTTC.

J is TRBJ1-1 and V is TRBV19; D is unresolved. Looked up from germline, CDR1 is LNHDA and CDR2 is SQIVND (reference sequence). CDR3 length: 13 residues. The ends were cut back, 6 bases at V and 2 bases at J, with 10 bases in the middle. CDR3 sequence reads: CASRLVVNTEAFF. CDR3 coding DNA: TGTGCCAGTAGATTAGTTGTCAACACTGAAGCTTTCTTT.

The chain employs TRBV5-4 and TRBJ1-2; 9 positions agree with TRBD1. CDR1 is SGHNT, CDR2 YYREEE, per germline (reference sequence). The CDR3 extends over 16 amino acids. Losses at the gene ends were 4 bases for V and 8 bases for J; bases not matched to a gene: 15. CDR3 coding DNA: TGTGCCAGCAGCAACCCGACAGGGGGGCGGTCGCGGGGCTACACCTTC. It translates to CASSNPTGGRSRGYTF.

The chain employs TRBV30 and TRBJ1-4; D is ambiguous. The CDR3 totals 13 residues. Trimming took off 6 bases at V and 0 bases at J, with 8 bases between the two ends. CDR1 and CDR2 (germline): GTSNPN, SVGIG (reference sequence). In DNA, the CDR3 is TGTGCCTGTCGACTTGCAACTAATGAAAAACTGTTTTTT. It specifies CACRLATNEKLFF.

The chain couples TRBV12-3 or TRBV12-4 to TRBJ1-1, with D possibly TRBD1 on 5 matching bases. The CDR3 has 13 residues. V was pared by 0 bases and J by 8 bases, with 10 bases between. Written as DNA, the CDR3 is TGTGCCAGCAGTTTAGCGGCAGGGCAGGAAGCTTTCTTT. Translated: CASSLAAGQEAFF.

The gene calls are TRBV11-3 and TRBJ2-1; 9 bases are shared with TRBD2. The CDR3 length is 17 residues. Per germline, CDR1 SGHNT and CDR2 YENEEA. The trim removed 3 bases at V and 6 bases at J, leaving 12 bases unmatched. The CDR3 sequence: CASSFGAASGIVNEQFF. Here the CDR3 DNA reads TGTGCCAGCAGCTTTGGGGCGGCTAGCGGGATAGTCAATGAGCAGTTCTTC.